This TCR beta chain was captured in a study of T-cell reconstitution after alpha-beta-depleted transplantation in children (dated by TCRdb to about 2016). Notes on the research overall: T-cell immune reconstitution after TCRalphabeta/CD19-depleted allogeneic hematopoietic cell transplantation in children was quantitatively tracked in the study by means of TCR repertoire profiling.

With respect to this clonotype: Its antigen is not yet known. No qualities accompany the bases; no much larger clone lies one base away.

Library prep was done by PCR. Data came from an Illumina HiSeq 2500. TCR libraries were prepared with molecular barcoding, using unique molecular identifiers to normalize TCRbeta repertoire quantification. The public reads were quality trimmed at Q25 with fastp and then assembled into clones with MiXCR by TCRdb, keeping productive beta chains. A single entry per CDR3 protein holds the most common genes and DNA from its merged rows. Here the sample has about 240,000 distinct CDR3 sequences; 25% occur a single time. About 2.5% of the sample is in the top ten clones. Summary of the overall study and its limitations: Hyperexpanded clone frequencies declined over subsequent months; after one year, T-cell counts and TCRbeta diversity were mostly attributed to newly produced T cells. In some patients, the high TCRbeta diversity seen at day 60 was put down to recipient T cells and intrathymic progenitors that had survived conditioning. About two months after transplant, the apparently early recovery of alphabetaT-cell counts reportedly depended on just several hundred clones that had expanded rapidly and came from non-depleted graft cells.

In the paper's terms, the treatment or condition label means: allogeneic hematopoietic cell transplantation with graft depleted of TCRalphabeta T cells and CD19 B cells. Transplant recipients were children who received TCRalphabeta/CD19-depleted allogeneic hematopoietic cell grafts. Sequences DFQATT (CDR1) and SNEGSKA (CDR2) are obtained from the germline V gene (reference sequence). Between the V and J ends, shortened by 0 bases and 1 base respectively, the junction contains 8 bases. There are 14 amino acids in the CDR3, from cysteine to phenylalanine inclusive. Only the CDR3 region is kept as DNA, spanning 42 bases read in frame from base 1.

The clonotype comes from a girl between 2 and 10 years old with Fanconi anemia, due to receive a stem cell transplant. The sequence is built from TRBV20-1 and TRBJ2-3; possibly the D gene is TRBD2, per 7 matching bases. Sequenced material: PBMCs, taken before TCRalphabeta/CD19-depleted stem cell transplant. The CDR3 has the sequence CSARERGRTDTQYF. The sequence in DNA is TGCAGTGCTAGAGAGCGGGGGCGCACAGATACGCAGTATTTT.